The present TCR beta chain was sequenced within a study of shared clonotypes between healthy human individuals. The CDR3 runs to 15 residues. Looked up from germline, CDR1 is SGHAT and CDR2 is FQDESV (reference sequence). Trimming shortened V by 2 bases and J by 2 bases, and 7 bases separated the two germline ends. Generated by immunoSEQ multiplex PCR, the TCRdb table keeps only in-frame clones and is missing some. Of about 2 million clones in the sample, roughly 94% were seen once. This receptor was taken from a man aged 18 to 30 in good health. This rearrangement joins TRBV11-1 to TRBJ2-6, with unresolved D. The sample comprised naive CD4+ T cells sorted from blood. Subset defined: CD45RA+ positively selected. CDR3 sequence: CASSLNIPGANVLTF. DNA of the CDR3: TGTGCCAGCAGCTTAAACATTCCTGGGGCCAACGTCCTGACTTTC.